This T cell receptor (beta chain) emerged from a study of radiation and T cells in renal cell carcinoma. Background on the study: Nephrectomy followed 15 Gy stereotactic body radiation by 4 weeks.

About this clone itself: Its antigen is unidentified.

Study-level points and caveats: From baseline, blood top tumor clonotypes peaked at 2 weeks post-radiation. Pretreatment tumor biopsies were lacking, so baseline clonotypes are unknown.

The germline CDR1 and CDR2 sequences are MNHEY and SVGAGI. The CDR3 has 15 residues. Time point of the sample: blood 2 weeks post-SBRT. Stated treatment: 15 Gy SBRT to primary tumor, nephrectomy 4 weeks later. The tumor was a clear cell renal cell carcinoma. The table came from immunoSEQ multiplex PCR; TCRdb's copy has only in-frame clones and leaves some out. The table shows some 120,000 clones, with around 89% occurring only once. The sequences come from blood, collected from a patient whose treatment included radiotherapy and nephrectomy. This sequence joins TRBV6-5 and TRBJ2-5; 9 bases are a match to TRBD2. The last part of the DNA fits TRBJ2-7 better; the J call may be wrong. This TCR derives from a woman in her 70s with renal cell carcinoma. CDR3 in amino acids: CASSTQAGGSYEQYF. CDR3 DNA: TGTGCCAGCAGCACACAAGCGGGGGGCTCCTACGAGCAGTACTTC.